The present T cell receptor (beta chain) was sequenced within a study of T-cell memory formation after mild COVID-19. This clonotype turned up a few times. CDR3 length: 15 amino acids. The junction had 17 bases not matched to a gene; V was cut back by 4 bases and J by 13 bases. Germline CDR1 is SGHAT and CDR2 is FQNNGV. MiXCR was run by TCRdb on the 5' RACE reads, yielding one entry per CDR3 protein. Of 380,000 or so distinct CDR3 sequences listed, 13% to 15% were seen once; the top ten hold 22%. The source of this sequence is a man between 18 and 35 years old who had mild COVID-19 (a few samples of this study predate the infection). Cell type and time point are not known. The chain is built from TRBV11-2 and TRBJ1-2, with TRBD1 matching over 8 bases. The sequencing input was PBMCs or a T cell subset sorted from them (not recorded which). The CDR3 sequence is CASSSQDRELPAFTF. The CDR3 bases are TGTGCCAGCAGCTCCCAGGACAGGGAGTTACCGGCGTTCACCTTC.